The sequence of this TCR beta chain was determined in a study of blood T cells in healthy people across ages (dated by TCRdb to between 2014 and 2016). The study in broad terms: In model experiments, roughly one uniquely barcoded TCR beta cDNA molecule per two T cells was captured by template switching. The donors were split into four age groups: young (average roughly 15 years), middle-aged (over 35), aged (over 55) and long-lived (over 80). Using the same blood draw, the study looked at two additional independent replicas of 1 million unique cDNA reads for two donors, one aged 18 to 29 and the other aged 80 or older. Donors of different ages were randomly distributed across sequencing lanes to avoid experimental bias. To track age-related changes in TCR beta repertoire diversity, the study relied on deep sequencing normalized with unique cDNA molecular identifiers.

The method was 5' RACE. A second about 7 to 12 cycle PCR used a sample-barcoded 5' primer and a J-beta primer mix. A template-switch 5' adaptor carrying 12 random nucleotides introduced a unique molecular identifier onto each TCR beta cDNA molecule. Each sample yielded at least 3 million CDR3-containing paired-end reads. First-strand cDNA synthesis was performed from all RNA using the Mint cDNA synthesis kit, with priming by a TRBC-specific oligonucleotide. All cDNA was treated with uracil-DNA glycosylase and then went through a first 18-cycle PCR with the universal primers M1SS and BC2_uni_R. Turning to the authors' computational methods: Each sample was normalized by randomly selecting 1 million high-quality reads, each carrying a distinct molecular identifier. Instead of being binned into consensus sequences, reads with shared molecular identifiers were discarded. MiTCR, set to a Q25 quality threshold and the strictest error-elimination algorithm, was used for CDR3 identification, clonotype clustering and error correction. Lower-bound total TCR beta diversity was estimated with a nonparametric unseen species model using Euler transformation. Through fastp at Q25 and MiXCR, TCRdb rebuilt clones from the public reads, retaining in-frame beta chains. Rows with one shared CDR3 protein collapse into an entry with the most common genes and DNA. The V and J calls and clone size come from TCRdb's table, not from the authors' own analysis. Present in this sample are 1,800,000 or so distinct CDR3 sequences, roughly two fifths of which were seen just once. The ten biggest clones cover about 21% of the sample.

What the work shows at the level of the full study, not this receptor alone: The long-lived group showed more naive CD4+ T cells, fewer expanded clones and increased TCR diversity than the aged group, suggesting age selection. Bulk unsorted PBMC profiling prevented conclusive comparison of naive and antigen-experienced compartments. Because donor CMV infection status was unknown, age-related changes in expanded clonotypes were potentially confounded. Total diversity estimates from one million sequenced T cells were considered lower bounds and underestimates. As age increased, observed TCR beta diversity per million T cells dropped in a roughly linear way, and a significant reduction was already evident by age 40. The percentage of naive T cells measured by flow cytometry correlated strongly with observed TCR beta diversity.

This clonotype was observed a few times. The antigen this receptor binds is unknown. Base quality data are lacking; no much larger clone is found one base away. Donors were a few dozen systemically healthy Caucasian individuals from Russia aged roughly 6 to 90 years. Each donor gave about 9.7 milliliters of peripheral blood, drawn into EDTA-treated Vacutainer tubes. Ficoll-Paque density-gradient centrifugation was used to isolate PBMCs, with at least 6.5 million obtained per sample. Total RNA, at least 6 micrograms per sample, was extracted from PBMCs with Trizol reagent. For every donor, flow cytometry on a PBMC aliquot measured the percentage of naive CD45RAhigh/CD27high T cells. V is pruned by 4 bases and J by 3 bases, leaving 5 bases of the junction without a gene match. The CDR3 holds 16 amino acids from the cysteine to the phenylalanine. The CDR3 DNA has 48 bases and is translated from base 1. CDR1 is given as SGHAT and CDR2 as FQNNGV, both from the germline V gene.

The sample comprised blood. The sequence joins TRBV11-2 to TRBJ2-1; 11 of the junction bases match TRBD1. This clonotype was sampled from a human donor in good health. The CDR3 in this case is CASSSLDRGHYNEQFF. The DNA sequence is as follows: TGTGCCAGCAGCTCGTTGGACAGGGGGCACTACAATGAGCAGTTCTTC.